This T cell receptor beta chain was observed in a study of cytomegalovirus exposure and HLA in healthy donors. This PCR relied on a set of 60 Vbeta primers and 13 Jbeta primers. Using immunoSEQ multiplex PCR, the repertoire was profiled, and TCRdb retains in-frame clones only, with some absent. Of about 86,000 clones in the sample, around 70% were seen once. This CDR3 has 17 amino acids. V was clipped by 2 bases and J by 7 bases, with 21 bases between them. The germline V gene encodes CDR1 LNHDA and CDR2 SQIVND (reference sequence). Overall study results and limits: It was likely that a cluster of highly shared sequence variants was a sequencing artifact. CMV serostatus stood as the only immune exposure information on hand.

Worth noting for this clone: Its antigen is unidentified.

The sample consisted of PBMCs. The sequence was collected from a man aged 55 to 70 in good health and CMV-seronegative. V usage is TRBV19 and J usage is TRBJ1-5; a possible D gene is TRBD1 (5 bases). The DNA of the CDR3 is TGTGCCAGTAGTATATCTCTGGATCGGGGGAGGTGGCAGCCCCAGCATTTT. Protein sequence: CASSISLDRGRWQPQHF.